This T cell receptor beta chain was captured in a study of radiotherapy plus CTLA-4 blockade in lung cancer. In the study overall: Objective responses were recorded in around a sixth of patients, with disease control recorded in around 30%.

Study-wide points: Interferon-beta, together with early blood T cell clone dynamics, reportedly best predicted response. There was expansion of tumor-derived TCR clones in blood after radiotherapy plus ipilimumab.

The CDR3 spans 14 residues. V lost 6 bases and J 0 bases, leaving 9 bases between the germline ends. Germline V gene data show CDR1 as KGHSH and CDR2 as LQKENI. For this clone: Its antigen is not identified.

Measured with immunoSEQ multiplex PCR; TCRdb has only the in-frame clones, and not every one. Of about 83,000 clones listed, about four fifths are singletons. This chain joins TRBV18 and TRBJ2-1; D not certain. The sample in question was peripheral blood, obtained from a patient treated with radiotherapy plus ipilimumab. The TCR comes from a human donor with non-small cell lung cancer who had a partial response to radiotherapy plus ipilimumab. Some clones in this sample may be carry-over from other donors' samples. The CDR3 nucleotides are TGTGCCAGCTCCCCCTTTCGCTCCTACAATGAGCAGTTCTTC. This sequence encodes CASSPFRSYNEQFF.